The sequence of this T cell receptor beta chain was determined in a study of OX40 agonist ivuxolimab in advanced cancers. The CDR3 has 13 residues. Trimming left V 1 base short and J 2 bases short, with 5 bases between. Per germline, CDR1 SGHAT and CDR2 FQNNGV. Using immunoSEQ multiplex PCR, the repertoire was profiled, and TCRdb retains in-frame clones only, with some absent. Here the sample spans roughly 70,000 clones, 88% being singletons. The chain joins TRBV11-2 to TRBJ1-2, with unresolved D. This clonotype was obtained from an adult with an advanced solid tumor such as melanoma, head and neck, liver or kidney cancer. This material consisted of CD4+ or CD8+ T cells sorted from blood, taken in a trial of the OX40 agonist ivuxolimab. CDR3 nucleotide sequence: TGTGCCAGCAGCTTAGCGACAAACTATGGCTACACCTTC. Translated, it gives CASSLATNYGYTF. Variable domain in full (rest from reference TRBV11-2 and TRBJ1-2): EAGVAQSPRYKIIEKRQSVAFWCNPISGHATLYWYQQILGQGPKLLIQFQNNGVVDDSQLPKDRFSAERLKGVDSTLKIQPAKLEDSAVYLCASSLATNYGYTFGSGTRLTVV.